This T cell receptor beta chain appears in the sequencing data of a study of Ad26.COV2.S vaccination and SARS-CoV-2 variants. Study-wide results and caveats: An underestimation of total T cell responses may have resulted from the TCR breadth and depth analyses. After vaccination, substantial breadth of spike-specific CD8+ and CD4+ responses was reported.

A remark on this clone: As yet, its antigen is unknown.

TCRdb's table, derived via immunoSEQ multiplex PCR, lists solely in-frame clones and lacks some. This table holds some 45,000 clones, 65% to 90% found once. Germline values: CDR1 SGHTA, CDR2 FQGNSA. The CDR3 runs to 13 residues. V was shortened by 3 bases and J by 6 bases, with 10 bases between the two germline ends. Sequencing used peripheral blood, obtained after recovery from COVID-19. This TCR came from a human donor who had recovered from COVID-19. This chain connects TRBV7-2 to TRBJ2-3, with D possibly matching TRBD1 (5 bases). The CDR3 spells CASSLAQGDTQYF. The CDR3 nucleotides are TGTGCCAGCAGCTTGGCGCAGGGCGATACGCAGTATTTT.